The text below deals with one T cell receptor beta chain. The data were obtained in a study of technical replicates of blood from a handful of donors. The CDR3 runs 13 residues. CDR1 and CDR2 from the germline V gene are GTSNPN and SVGIG (reference sequence). Trimming stripped 3 bases from V and 1 base from J, with 9 bases between. The repertoire was sequenced with immunoSEQ multiplex PCR; TCRdb's copy has only in-frame clones and lacks some. The repertoire holds roughly 82,000 clones, with roughly 95% as singletons. The chain uses TRBV30 and TRBJ1-2; TRBD1 might be the D (6 bases). This clonotype originated in a human donor in good health. The sequenced sample consisted of T cells isolated from PBMCs. The CDR3 DNA reads as TGTGCCTGGAGCCCGGACAGTAACTATGGCTACACCTTC. Amino acid sequence: CAWSPDSNYGYTF.